These 28 T cell receptor beta chains came from one sample sequenced in a study of cytomegalovirus exposure and HLA in healthy donors. PCR employed 60 Vbeta and 13 Jbeta primers. Clones were read by immunoSEQ multiplex PCR, and TCRdb kept only the in-frame ones, dropping some. The sample holds around 130,000 clones. Input material: PBMCs. These receptors were collected from a woman aged 40 to 49 in good health and CMV-seronegative.

The gene calls are TRBV5-1 and TRBJ2-5; D is possibly TRBD2 (6 bases). V was cut by 4 bases and J by 13 bases, with 14 bases left in between. The germline gives CDR1 SGHRS, CDR2 YFSETQ. CDR3 length: 11 amino acids. CDR3 in DNA: TGCGCCAGCAGCCCGGGACTCGACTGGTACTTC. Translation gives CASSPGLDWYF.

V and J are TRBV4-2 and TRBJ1-3, with TRBD1 matching 10 bases. The CDR3 spans 17 residues. V trimming: 2 bases; J trimming: 4 bases; junction bases outside the gene matches: 8. The germline V gene has CDR1 LGHNA and CDR2 YNFKEQ. The CDR3, as DNA: TGTGCCAGCAGCCAACCAAGGGGGGGACAGGGGGGAAACACCATATATTTT. It encodes CASSQPRGGQGGNTIYF.

The gene calls are TRBV28 and TRBJ2-7, with D possibly being TRBD2 (5 bases). The CDR3 is made up of 13 amino acids. Trimming left V 5 bases short and J 7 bases short, with 15 bases between. Looked up from germline, CDR1 is MDHEN and CDR2 is SYDVKM. Here the CDR3 DNA reads TGTGCCAGCAGTCGCGGCGGGCAATCGGAGCAGTACTTC. Its protein is CASSRGGQSEQYF.

V gene TRBV5-6 combines with J gene TRBJ2-1, with a weak D call TRBD2 (6 bases). The CDR3 spans 14 residues. V shed 0 bases and J shed 3 bases, with 7 bases lying between them. The V gene's germline CDR1 is SGHDT and CDR2 YYEEEE. The CDR3 here is CASSLVGGYNEQFF. As DNA, the CDR3 is TGTGCCAGCAGCTTGGTCGGGGGCTACAATGAGCAGTTCTTC.

V usage is TRBV25-1 and J usage is TRBJ1-1; the match to TRBD1 covers 7 bases. CDR1 and CDR2 (germline): MGHDK, SYGVNS. The CDR3 length is 17 residues. V dropped 4 bases and J dropped 1; count of bases not matched to a gene: 12. This chain's CDR3 is CASSATGDPPSNTEAFF. CDR3 coding DNA: TGTGCCAGCAGTGCTACAGGGGACCCTCCATCGAACACTGAAGCTTTCTTT.

V is TRBV28 and J is TRBJ1-1, with 7 positions matching TRBD1. Germline V gene data show CDR1 as MDHEN and CDR2 as SYDVKM. V lost 2 bases and J lost 0; bases outside the gene matches: 3. The CDR3 has 15 residues. As DNA, the CDR3 is TGTGCCAGCAGTTTACCGACAGGGATGAACACTGAAGCTTTCTTT. Its translation: CASSLPTGMNTEAFF. The variable domain in full, with the rest retrieved from reference TRBV28 and TRBJ1-1, is DVKVTQSSRYLVKRTGEKVFLECVQDMDHENMFWYRQDPGLGLRLIYFSYDVKMKEKGDIPEGYSVSREKKERFSLILESASTNQTSMYLCASSLPTGMNTEAFFGQGTRLTVV.

The V call is TRBV29-1, the J call TRBJ1-2; D remains ambiguous. Germline loops: CDR1 SQVTM, CDR2 ANQGSEA. V was shortened by 5 bases and J by 4 bases, with 11 bases between the two germline ends. The CDR3 loop spans 12 amino acids. CDR3 bases: TGCAGCGTTCGAACGGGAGCCTATGGCTACACCTTC. Protein sequence: CSVRTGAYGYTF.

CDR3 DNA: TGTGCCAGCAGTGAACACCAGGACAGGGGGCGCGGTGGCACTGAAGCTTTCTTT. Translation: CASSEHQDRGRGGTEAFF. The gene calls are TRBV6-1 and TRBJ1-1; 11 bases match TRBD1. The CDR3 runs to 18 residues. CDR1 and CDR2 from the germline V gene are MNHNS and SASEGT. V dropped 2 bases and J dropped 4; count of bases not matched to a gene: 12.

This chain connects TRBV9 to TRBJ1-6; 7 nucleotides align to TRBD1. The V segment lost 0 bases and the J segment 8 bases; nucleotides outside the gene matches: 5. The CDR3 length is 15 residues. Germline loops: CDR1 SGDLS, CDR2 YYNGEE. CDR3 DNA: TGTGCCAGCAGCGTAGGTGGGACAGCTGATTCACCCCTCCACTTT. Its translation is CASSVGGTADSPLHF.

This chain uses TRBV7-9 with TRBJ1-5; TRBD1 matches at 10 bases. CDR1 and CDR2 (germline): SEHNR, FQNEAQ (reference sequence). This CDR3 comprises 15 residues. V dropped 5 bases and J dropped 5; count of bases not matched to a gene: 6. The CDR3 here is CASSPPGQGYQPQHF. The CDR3 region has the DNA TGTGCCAGCAGCCCCCCGGGACAGGGGTATCAGCCCCAGCATTTT.

The chain has TRBV2 and TRBJ1-2; D ambiguous. CDR3 length equals 15 residues. V was shortened by 4 bases and J by 2 bases, with 14 bases between the two germline ends. Per germline, CDR1 SNHLY and CDR2 FYNNEI. This CDR3 is CASSGGGVKNYGYTF. The CDR3 nucleotides are TGTGCCAGCAGTGGCGGAGGAGTAAAGAACTATGGCTACACCTTC.

The chain uses TRBV27 and TRBJ1-6; 10 bases match TRBD1. The CDR3 consists of 15 residues. Germline V gene sequence: CDR1 MNHEY, CDR2 SMNVEV (reference sequence). The junction had 10 bases not matched to a gene; V was cut back by 7 bases and J by 10 bases. CDR3 sequence reads: CASTIAGQGLSPLHF. CDR3 DNA: TGTGCCAGCACCATAGCGGGACAGGGGTTGTCACCCCTCCACTTT.

The rearrangement uses TRBV7-2 and TRBJ1-1; 7 bases map to TRBD1. The V segment lost 4 bases and the J segment 3 bases; nucleotides outside the gene matches: 5. Germline V lookup: CDR1 SGHTA, CDR2 FQGNSA. CDR3 length: 14 residues. The CDR3 bases are TGTGCCAGCAGCTACGACAGGGATGACACTGAAGCTTTCTTT. Residues: CASSYDRDDTEAFF.

The chain links TRBV6-1 to TRBJ1-5; tentative D call: TRBD1 (5 bases). The CDR3 extends over 17 amino acids. Per the germline V gene, CDR1 is MNHNS and CDR2 is SASEGT. V was clipped by 4 bases and J by 0 bases, with 16 bases between them. CDR3 nucleotides: TGTGCCAGCAGTGGCGGGACGGCTTCCCTTAGCAATCAGCCCCAGCATTTT. Its translation: CASSGGTASLSNQPQHF.

The chain couples TRBV5-1 to TRBJ2-5; D gene unclear. CDR3 size: 11 residues. Trimming shortened V by 3 bases and J by 5 bases, and 5 bases separated the two germline ends. The germline V gene encodes CDR1 SGHRS and CDR2 YFSETQ. CDR3 loop: CASSSAETQYF. CDR3 coding DNA: TGCGCCAGCAGCTCAGCGGAGACCCAGTACTTC.

This chain joins TRBV5-4 and TRBJ2-5; 14 nucleotides agree with TRBD2. Germline loops: CDR1 SGHNT, CDR2 YYREEE (reference sequence). The V segment lost 0 bases and the J segment 2 bases; nucleotides outside the gene matches: 3. The CDR3 runs to 17 residues. The CDR3 DNA is TGTGCCAGCAGCTTGGGACTAGCGGGGGGGAGGCAAGAGACCCAGTACTTC. This codes for CASSLGLAGGRQETQYF.

The chain employs TRBV18 and TRBJ2-7; TRBD2 is a possible D gene (5 bases). The CDR3 totals 12 residues. The germline CDR1 and CDR2 sequences are KGHSH and LQKENI. Between the trimmed V and J ends, which lost 4 bases and 6 bases, there was a span of 10 bases. This CDR3 reads CASSRASREQYF. CDR3 nucleotide sequence: TGTGCCAGCTCACGAGCTAGCCGCGAGCAGTACTTC.

The V gene is TRBV6-1, the J gene TRBJ2-3; D is uncertain. CDR3 size: 15 residues. Trimming removed 5 bases from V and 3 bases from J, with 15 bases in between. Germline values: CDR1 MNHNS, CDR2 SASEGT. CDR3 protein: CASSLPLRTTDTQYF. DNA for the CDR3: TGTGCCAGCAGTCTGCCACTCCGAACGACAGATACGCAGTATTTT.

V is TRBV4-1 and J is TRBJ1-1; 9 bases match TRBD1. V lost 1 base and J lost 4; bases outside the gene matches: 10. Looked up from germline, CDR1 is MGHRA and CDR2 is YSYEKL. The CDR3 has 17 amino acids. In DNA form, the CDR3 reads TGCGCCAGCAGCCAAGTGAGCTGGACAGGGGTCGGCACTGAAGCTTTCTTT. Residues: CASSQVSWTGVGTEAFF.

The gene calls are TRBV5-1 and TRBJ2-1; D may be TRBD2 (5 bases). The CDR3 length is 15 residues. CDR1 is SGHRS and CDR2 is YFSETQ in the germline V gene. Trimming stripped 2 bases from V and 0 bases from J, with 9 bases between. The CDR3 region has the DNA TGCGCCAGCAGCTTACCGGGAACCTCCTACAATGAGCAGTTCTTC. Protein sequence: CASSLPGTSYNEQFF.

The CDR3 here is CASTWDRGHYGYTF. The CDR3 nucleotides are TGTGCCAGCACCTGGGACAGGGGGCACTATGGCTACACCTTC. The V gene is TRBV9, the J gene TRBJ1-2; 12 nucleotides agree with TRBD1. The CDR3 has 14 residues. Trimming cost V 6 bases and J 3 bases; bases outside gene matches: 3. The V gene's germline CDR1 is SGDLS and CDR2 YYNGEE.

The V and J genes are TRBV5-5 and TRBJ1-5; D may be TRBD1 (5 bases). The germline V and J ends were trimmed by 3 bases and 5 bases, with 6 bases remaining between them. This CDR3 is built from 12 residues. Germline CDR1 and CDR2: SGHKS and YYEKEE (reference sequence). The CDR3 nucleotides are TGTGCCAGCAGCTCGACAGATCAGCCCCAGCATTTT. Translated, it gives CASSSTDQPQHF.

J is TRBJ1-2 and V is TRBV5-1; TRBD1 might be the D (6 bases). Deletions cut 0 bases from V and 3 bases from J, with 24 bases between. Germline V lookup: CDR1 SGHRS, CDR2 YFSETQ. The CDR3 is 19 amino acids. The CDR3 is CASSLALQGIGESDYGYTF. The CDR3 DNA reads TGCGCCAGCAGCTTGGCCTTACAGGGTATCGGAGAATCGGACTATGGCTACACCTTC.

The rearrangement uses TRBV19 and TRBJ1-2; the match to TRBD1 covers 10 bases. Per the germline V gene, CDR1 is LNHDA and CDR2 is SQIVND (reference sequence). The CDR3 is made up of 15 amino acids. The J segment lost 8 bases and the V segment lost 3 bases, leaving 9 bases of the junction unmatched. In DNA form, the CDR3 reads TGTGCCAGTAGTATTGGAGGCGACAGGGGGCGAGGCTACACCTTC. It codes for CASSIGGDRGRGYTF.

This chain connects TRBV7-9 to TRBJ2-1, with 10 bases that match TRBD2. Germline lookup yields CDR1 SEHNR and CDR2 FQNEAQ (reference sequence). After removal of 5 bases from V and 6 bases from J, the junction contained 10 bases not matched to a gene. The CDR3 consists of 16 residues. The CDR3 sequence: CASSLLSGTSANEQFF. The DNA for the CDR3 is TGTGCCAGCAGCCTTCTATCCGGGACTAGCGCCAATGAGCAGTTCTTC. Based on the CDR3 plus reference TRBV7-9 and TRBJ2-1, the full variable domain is DTGVSQNPRHKITKRGQNVTFRCDPISEHNRLYWYRQTLGQGPEFLTYFQNEAQLEKSRLLSDRFSAERPKGSFSTLEIQRTEQGDSAMYLCASSLLSGTSANEQFFGPGTRLTVL.

The chain joins TRBV5-1 to TRBJ2-2, with D possibly matching TRBD2 (5 bases). CDR1 and CDR2 (germline): SGHRS, YFSETQ. Trimming cost V 2 bases and J 2 bases, with 16 bases left between them. This CDR3 has 17 residues. CDR3 loop: CASSFVAQLPNTGELFF. In DNA, the CDR3 is TGCGCCAGCAGCTTTGTAGCGCAGCTTCCTAACACCGGGGAGCTGTTTTTT.

V gene TRBV7-6 combines with J gene TRBJ1-4; no reliable D call. Germline loops: CDR1 SGHVS, CDR2 FNYEAQ. This CDR3 has 13 residues. Trimming pared 5 bases from V and 4 bases from J, leaving 8 bases between. CDR3 in DNA: TGTGCCAGCAGCGGGCAGGTTAATGAAAAACTGTTTTTT. Translation: CASSGQVNEKLFF.

The rearrangement uses TRBV11-3 and TRBJ2-2; 15 bases line up with TRBD2. Germline-derived CDR1 and CDR2 are SGHNT and YENEEA. With 3 bases clipped from V and 7 bases from J, the junction kept 0 bases outside the gene matches. The length of the CDR3 is 15 residues. As DNA, the CDR3 is TGTGCCAGCAGCTTGGGACTAGCGGGGGGCGGGGAGCTGTTTTTT. Its translation: CASSLGLAGGGELFF.